This T cell receptor (beta chain) was recorded in a study of blood T cell repertoires in COVID-19. Study-level background: Sites across the United States, Italy and Spain contributed samples from acute and convalescent COVID-19.

In the original processing: Amplification of reference gene primers provided the estimated nucleated cell counts. Sequencing used immunoSEQ multiplex PCR; TCRdb keeps in-frame clones, though not all of them. From that table come the V and J calls and clone size; the DNA was used to work out D and trimming. The data contain fewer than 500,000 clones, approximately 86% of them seen just once; the ten biggest clones take up 0.7%. Germline CDR1 SGDLS, CDR2 YYNGEE. The CDR3 is 15 residues long. Trimming pared 0 bases from V and 1 base from J, leaving 10 bases between. The gene calls are TRBV9 and TRBJ1-1, with D uncertain. The sample consisted of PBMCs or T cells enriched from blood (not recorded which). This TCR came from a woman younger than 35 who had recovered from COVID-19. The CDR3 nucleotides read TGTGCCAGCAGCGTAGGAATAGGAGCGAACACTGAAGCTTTCTTT. Translation gives CASSVGIGANTEAFF.